A single sample gave rise to the 7 T cell receptor beta chains below, sequenced in a study of control samples from healthy donors and cancer patients. This table comes from immunoSEQ multiplex PCR, and its TCRdb copy is limited to in-frame clones, with some not included. The sample includes under 130,000 clones, 83% of them seen just once. The sample comprised blood. The receptors were sampled from a woman in her fifties or sixties in good health.

The chain carries TRBV6-5 and TRBJ1-5; possible D gene TRBD1, 5 bases. Trimming shortened V by 5 bases and J by 5 bases, and 16 bases separated the two germline ends. This CDR3 spans 15 amino acids. Per germline, CDR1 MNHEY and CDR2 SVGAGI. The chain's CDR3 is CASSKGRDAYQPQHF. DNA for the CDR3: TGTGCCAGCAGTAAGGGGAGGGACGCTTATCAGCCCCAGCATTTT.

The chain is built from TRBV5-6 and TRBJ1-4; D is uncertain. V lost 5 bases and J lost 4, with 12 bases in between. Germline V gene lookup returns CDR1 SGHDT and CDR2 YYEEEE. The CDR3 covers 14 residues. The chain's CDR3 is CASSLPGVNEKLFF. The DNA of the CDR3 is TGTGCCAGCAGTTTACCGGGAGTTAATGAAAAACTGTTTTTT.

The chain employs TRBV30 and TRBJ2-7; no clear D. The germline V gene encodes CDR1 GTSNPN and CDR2 SVGIG (reference sequence). The germline V and J ends were trimmed by 1 base and 7 bases, with 11 bases remaining between them. The CDR3 has 12 amino acids. CDR3 sequence reads: CAWSAGAHEQYF. The CDR3 nucleotides read TGTGCCTGGAGTGCAGGTGCGCATGAGCAGTACTTC.

V usage is TRBV7-9 and J usage is TRBJ2-1, with 10 bases fitting TRBD2. Germline V gene data show CDR1 as SEHNR and CDR2 as FQNEAQ (reference sequence). The V gene end was trimmed by 10 bases and the J gene end by 4 bases; junction bases not matched to a gene: 4. The CDR3 is 13 amino acids. CDR3 sequence: CATGTSEYNEQFF. The CDR3 region has the DNA TGTGCCACCGGGACTAGCGAGTACAATGAGCAGTTCTTC.

This chain connects TRBV7-8 to TRBJ1-2; 7 bases map to TRBD1. Trimming took 1 base from V and 8 from J; bases not matched to a gene: 7. Germline V lookup: CDR1 SGHVS, CDR2 FQNEAQ. This CDR3 has 14 residues. Here the CDR3 reads CASSLGYRGGGYTF. CDR3 coding DNA: TGTGCCAGCAGCTTAGGATACAGGGGCGGCGGCTACACCTTC.

The CDR3 here is CASSPLGLAGGWNEQFF. CDR3 sequence (DNA): TGTGCCAGCTCACCACTCGGACTAGCGGGAGGGTGGAATGAGCAGTTCTTC. The rearrangement uses TRBV18 and TRBJ2-1, with 15 bases aligning to TRBD2. The germline V gene encodes CDR1 KGHSH and CDR2 LQKENI. The CDR3 runs 17 residues. J was trimmed by 7 bases and V by 1 base; bases with no gene match: 5.

This clone was detected once. The rearrangement joins TRBV18 to TRBJ1-2; D is undetermined. Trimming removed 6 bases from V and 3 bases from J, with 11 bases in between. Germline V gives CDR1 KGHSH, CDR2 LQKENI. The CDR3 totals 13 residues. Written as DNA, the CDR3 is TGTGCCAGCTCCGCGAGGGCGGACTATGGCTACACCTTC. Its translation is CASSARADYGYTF.